The 10 T cell receptor beta chains below come from one sample, sequenced in a study. Some clones are missing from TCRdb's copy, which holds only in-frame ones; the method was immunoSEQ multiplex PCR. The table includes about 68,000 clones, roughly 93% detected once. Material: PBMCs. The receptors were sampled from a middle-aged man with rheumatoid arthritis.

The rearrangement uses TRBV5-1 and TRBJ2-2, with 7 bases aligning to TRBD1. V trimming: 6 bases; J trimming: 4 bases; junction bases outside the gene matches: 12. Germline CDR1 SGHRS, CDR2 YFSETQ. The CDR3 runs 16 residues. CDR3 sequence (DNA): TGCGCCAGCATCCCACGACAGGGATCGGGCACCGGGGAGCTGTTTTTT. Translation gives CASIPRQGSGTGELFF. Together with reference TRBV5-1 and TRBJ2-2, the CDR3 gives the full variable domain: KAGVTQTPRYLIKTRGQQVTLSCSPISGHRSVSWYQQTPGQGLQFLFEYFSETQRNKGNFPGRFSGRQFSNSRSEMNVSTLELGDSALYLCASIPRQGSGTGELFFGEGSRLTVL.

This rearrangement joins TRBV15 to TRBJ1-2; D may be TRBD1 (5 bases). Germline V gene sequence: CDR1 LNHNV, CDR2 YYDKDF (reference sequence). V was clipped by 5 bases and J by 6 bases, with 13 bases between them. The CDR3 consists of 13 residues. CDR3 DNA: TGTGCCACCAGCCAGGACATTAAGGATGGCTACACCTTC. Amino acid sequence: CATSQDIKDGYTF.

The chain links TRBV2 to TRBJ2-5; 7 nucleotides match TRBD1. The CDR3 consists of 15 residues. V shed 1 base and J 5 bases; nucleotides not matched to a gene: 7. Germline V gene data show CDR1 as SNHLY and CDR2 as FYNNEI. The CDR3 reads CASSEGRGGRETQYF. CDR3 bases: TGTGCCAGCAGTGAAGGGAGAGGGGGCCGGGAGACCCAGTACTTC.

This chain joins TRBV30 and TRBJ2-3; D possibly corresponds to TRBD2 (5 bases). V lost 0 bases, J lost 4 bases, and 17 bases lay in between. This CDR3 region has 16 residues. Germline-derived CDR1 and CDR2 are GTSNPN and SVGIG (reference sequence). This CDR3 is CAWSVRLARVSDTQYF. The DNA for the CDR3 is TGTGCCTGGAGTGTACGGCTTGCGAGGGTATCAGATACGCAGTATTTT.

V gene TRBV6-1 combines with J gene TRBJ1-4; 7 bases line up with TRBD1. Germline CDR1 is MNHNS and CDR2 is SASEGT. This CDR3 is built from 16 residues. Trimming cost V 4 bases and J 3 bases; bases outside gene matches: 8. The CDR3: CASSALNRGANEKLFF. The CDR3 coding sequence is TGTGCCAGCAGTGCGCTAAACAGGGGCGCTAATGAAAAACTGTTTTTT.

This rearrangement joins TRBV12-3 or TRBV12-4 to TRBJ1-2, with no clear D. V gave up 5 bases and J gave up 1 base, with 8 bases separating them. The CDR3 totals 13 residues. CDR3 sequence reads: CASSRGHNYGYTF. The CDR3 nucleotides read TGTGCCAGCAGTAGAGGTCATAACTATGGCTACACCTTC.

V is TRBV30 and J is TRBJ1-1; no reliable D call. CDR1 is GTSNPN and CDR2 is SVGIG in the germline V gene (reference sequence). The CDR3 totals 13 residues. The V end lost 0 bases, the J end lost 1 base, and 6 bases lay between the germline ends. The CDR3 region is CAWSVQQNTEAFF. CDR3 DNA: TGTGCCTGGAGTGTACAGCAGAACACTGAAGCTTTCTTT. Full variable domain (remainder filled in from reference TRBV30 and TRBJ1-1): SQTIHQWPATLVQPVGSPLSLECTVEGTSNPNLYWYRQAAGRGLQLLFYSVGIGQISSEVPQNLSASRPQDRQFILSSKKLLLSDSGFYLCAWSVQQNTEAFFGQGTRLTVV.

This chain links TRBV19 with TRBJ1-2; no definite D call. The germline V gene encodes CDR1 LNHDA and CDR2 SQIVND (reference sequence). The CDR3 runs to 14 residues. Trimming took 3 bases from V and 4 from J, leaving 12 bases between them. The CDR3 loop reads CASSIGSRSYGYTF. The CDR3 DNA reads TGTGCCAGTAGTATTGGCTCCCGGAGCTATGGCTACACCTTC.

The chain carries TRBV6-5 and TRBJ2-7; 7 bases agree with TRBD2. Per the germline V gene, CDR1 is MNHEY and CDR2 is SVGAGI. This CDR3 region has 14 residues. With V trimmed by 6 bases and J by 3 bases, 8 bases remained unmatched. As DNA, the CDR3 is TGTGCCAGCAGGAATGCTCCGGGGGGCTACGAGCAGTACTTC. This gives the protein CASRNAPGGYEQYF.

The rearrangement joins TRBV25-1 to TRBJ1-2; 9 positions match TRBD1. J was trimmed by 3 bases and V by 2 bases; bases with no gene match: 4. Germline V gene sequence: CDR1 MGHDK, CDR2 SYGVNS. This CDR3 region has 15 residues. CDR3 in DNA: TGTGCCAGCAGTGAACTCACAGGGGGCGACTATGGCTACACCTTC. It specifies CASSELTGGDYGYTF.